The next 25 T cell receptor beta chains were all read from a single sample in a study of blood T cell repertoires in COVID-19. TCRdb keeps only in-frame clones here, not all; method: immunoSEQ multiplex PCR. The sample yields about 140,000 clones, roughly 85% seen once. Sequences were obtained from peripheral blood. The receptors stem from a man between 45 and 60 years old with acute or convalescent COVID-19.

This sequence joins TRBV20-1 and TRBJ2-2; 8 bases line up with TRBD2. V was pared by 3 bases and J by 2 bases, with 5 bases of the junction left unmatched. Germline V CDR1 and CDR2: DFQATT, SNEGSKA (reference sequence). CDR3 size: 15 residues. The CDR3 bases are TGCAGTGCTAGTTATACTAGCGGTAACACCGGGGAGCTGTTTTTT. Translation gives CSASYTSGNTGELFF.

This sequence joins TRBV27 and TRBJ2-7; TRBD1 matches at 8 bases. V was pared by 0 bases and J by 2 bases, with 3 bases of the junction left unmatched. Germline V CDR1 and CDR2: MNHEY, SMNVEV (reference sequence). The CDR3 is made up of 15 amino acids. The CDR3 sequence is CASSLSTGVTYEQYF. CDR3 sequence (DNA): TGTGCCAGCAGTTTATCGACAGGGGTCACCTACGAGCAGTACTTC.

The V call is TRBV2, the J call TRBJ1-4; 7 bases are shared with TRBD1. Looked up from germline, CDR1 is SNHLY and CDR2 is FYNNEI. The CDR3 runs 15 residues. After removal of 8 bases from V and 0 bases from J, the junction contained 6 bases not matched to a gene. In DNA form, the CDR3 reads TGTGCCAGCGAAAGGACAGGCGCAACTAATGAAAAACTGTTTTTT. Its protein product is CASERTGATNEKLFF. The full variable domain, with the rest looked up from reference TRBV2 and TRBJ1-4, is EPEVTQTPSHQVTQMGQEVILRCVPISNHLYFYWYRQILGQKVEFLVSFYNNEISEKSEIFDDQFSVERPDGSNFTLKIRSTKLEDSAMYFCASERTGATNEKLFFGSGTQLSVL.

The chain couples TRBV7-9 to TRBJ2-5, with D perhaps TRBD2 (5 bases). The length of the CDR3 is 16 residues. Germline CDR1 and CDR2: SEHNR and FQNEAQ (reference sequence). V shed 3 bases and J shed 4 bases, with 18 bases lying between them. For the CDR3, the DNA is TGTGCCAGCAGCTTGAAGGCCGGACTTCTTGGAGAGACCCAGTACTTC. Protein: CASSLKAGLLGETQYF.

The CDR3 nucleotides are TGTGCCAGCAGCGCGGAGCTGACAGCCCCTGACACCATATATTTT. Amino acid sequence: CASSAELTAPDTIYF. This chain links TRBV5-4 with TRBJ1-3; D is possibly TRBD1 (5 bases). V lost 4 bases and J lost 8, with 19 bases in between. The CDR3 extends over 15 amino acids. Germline V gene sequence: CDR1 SGHNT, CDR2 YYREEE (reference sequence).

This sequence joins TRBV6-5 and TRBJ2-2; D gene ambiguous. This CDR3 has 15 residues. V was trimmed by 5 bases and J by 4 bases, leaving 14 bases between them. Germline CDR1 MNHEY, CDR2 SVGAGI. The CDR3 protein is CASSTVSSGTGELFF. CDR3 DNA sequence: TGTGCCAGCAGTACGGTTTCTTCGGGCACCGGGGAGCTGTTTTTT.

The CDR3 DNA follows: TGTGCCAGCAGCTTAAGGACTAGCGGGCCCTACGAGCAGTACTTC. Translated: CASSLRTSGPYEQYF. This chain links TRBV6-5 with TRBJ2-7; 11 positions match TRBD2. The CDR3 sequence is 15 residues long. V lost 6 bases, J lost 2 bases, and 6 bases stayed unmatched. Germline V lookup: CDR1 MNHEY, CDR2 SVGAGI.

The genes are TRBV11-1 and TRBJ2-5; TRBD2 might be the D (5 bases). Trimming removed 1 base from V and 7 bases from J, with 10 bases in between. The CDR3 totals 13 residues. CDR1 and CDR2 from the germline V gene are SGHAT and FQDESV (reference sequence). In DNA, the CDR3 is TGTGCCAGCAGCTTAGTACTCGCGGGGACCCAGTACTTC. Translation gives CASSLVLAGTQYF. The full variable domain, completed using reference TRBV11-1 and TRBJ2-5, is EAEVAQSPRYKITEKSQAVAFWCDPISGHATLYWYRQILGQGPELLVQFQDESVVDDSQLPKDRFSAERLKGVDSTLKIQPAELGDSAMYLCASSLVLAGTQYFGPGTRLLVL.

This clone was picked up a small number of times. The CDR3 sequence: CASSDGTGILGYTF. The CDR3 DNA is TGTGCCAGCAGTGACGGGACAGGGATTTTGGGCTACACCTTC. The rearrangement links TRBV6-4 to TRBJ1-2; 9 bases match TRBD1. Germline values: CDR1 MRHNA, CDR2 SNTAGT. This CDR3 is 14 amino acids long. The V segment lost 2 bases and the J segment 8 bases; nucleotides outside the gene matches: 6.

CDR3 amino acids: CASSLLAGTGELFF. CDR3 coding DNA: TGTGCCAGCAGCTTGTTAGCTGGCACCGGGGAGCTGTTTTTT. V is TRBV5-4 and J is TRBJ2-2; D unresolved. Germline assignment: CDR1 SGHNT and CDR2 YYREEE (reference sequence). The CDR3 totals 14 residues. V lost 1 base and J 4 bases, leaving 8 bases between the germline ends.

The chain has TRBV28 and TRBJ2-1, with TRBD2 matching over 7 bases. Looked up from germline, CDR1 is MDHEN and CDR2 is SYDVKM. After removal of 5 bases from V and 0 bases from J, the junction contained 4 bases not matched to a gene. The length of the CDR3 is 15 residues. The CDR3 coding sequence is TGTGCCAGCAGTCGAGCGGGGAGCTCCTACAATGAGCAGTTCTTC. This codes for CASSRAGSSYNEQFF.

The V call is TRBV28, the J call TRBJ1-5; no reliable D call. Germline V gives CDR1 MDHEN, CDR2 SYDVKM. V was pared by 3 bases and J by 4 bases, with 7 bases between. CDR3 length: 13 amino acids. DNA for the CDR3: TGTGCCAGCAGTTTTGTAGCAAATCAGCCCCAGCATTTT. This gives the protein CASSFVANQPQHF.

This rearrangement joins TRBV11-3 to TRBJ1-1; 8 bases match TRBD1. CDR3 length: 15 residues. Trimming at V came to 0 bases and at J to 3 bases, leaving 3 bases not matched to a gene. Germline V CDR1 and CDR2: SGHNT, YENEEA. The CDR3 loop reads CASSLDPGGHTEAFF. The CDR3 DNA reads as TGTGCCAGCAGCTTAGATCCAGGGGGCCACACTGAAGCTTTCTTT.

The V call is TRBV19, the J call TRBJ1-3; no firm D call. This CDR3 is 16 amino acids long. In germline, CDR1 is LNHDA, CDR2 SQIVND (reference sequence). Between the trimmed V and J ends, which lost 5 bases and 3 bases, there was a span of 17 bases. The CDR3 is CASSPRPEVLGNTIYF. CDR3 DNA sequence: TGTGCCAGTAGTCCCAGACCCGAGGTCCTTGGAAACACCATATATTTT.

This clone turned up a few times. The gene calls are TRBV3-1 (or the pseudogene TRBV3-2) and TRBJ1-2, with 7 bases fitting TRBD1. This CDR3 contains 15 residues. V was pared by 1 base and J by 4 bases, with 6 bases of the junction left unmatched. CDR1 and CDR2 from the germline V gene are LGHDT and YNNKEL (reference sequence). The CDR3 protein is CASSQAHRGTYGYTF. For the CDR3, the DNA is TGTGCCAGCAGCCAAGCCCACAGGGGTACCTATGGCTACACCTTC.

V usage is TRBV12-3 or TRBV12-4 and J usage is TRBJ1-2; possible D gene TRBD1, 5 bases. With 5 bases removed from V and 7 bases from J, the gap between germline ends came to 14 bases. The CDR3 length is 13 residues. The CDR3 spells CASSAVRGSGYTF. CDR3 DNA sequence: TGTGCCAGCAGTGCCGTGCGGGGCTCTGGCTACACCTTC.

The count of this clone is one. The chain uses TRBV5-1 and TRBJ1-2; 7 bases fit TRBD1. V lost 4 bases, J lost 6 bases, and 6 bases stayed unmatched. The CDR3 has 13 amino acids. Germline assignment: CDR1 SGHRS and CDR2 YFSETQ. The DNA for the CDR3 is TGCGCCAGCAGCAAAGGACAGGTCGATGGCTACACCTTC. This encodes CASSKGQVDGYTF.

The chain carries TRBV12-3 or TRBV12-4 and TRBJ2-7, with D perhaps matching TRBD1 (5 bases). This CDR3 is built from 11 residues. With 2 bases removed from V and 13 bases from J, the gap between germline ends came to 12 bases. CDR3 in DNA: TGTGCCAGCAGTTTAAACAGGTTCCATTACTTC. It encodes CASSLNRFHYF.

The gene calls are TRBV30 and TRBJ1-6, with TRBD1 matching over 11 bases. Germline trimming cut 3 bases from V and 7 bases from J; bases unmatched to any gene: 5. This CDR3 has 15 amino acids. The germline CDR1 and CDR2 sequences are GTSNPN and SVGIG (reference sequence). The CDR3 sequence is CAWSGQGARNSPLHF. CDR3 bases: TGTGCCTGGAGCGGACAGGGGGCTCGCAATTCACCCCTCCACTTT.

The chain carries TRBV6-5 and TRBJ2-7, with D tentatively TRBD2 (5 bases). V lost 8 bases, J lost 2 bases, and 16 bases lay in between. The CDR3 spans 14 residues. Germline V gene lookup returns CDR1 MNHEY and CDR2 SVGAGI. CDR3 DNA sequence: TGTGCCAGCTCGGGCAGACTAAACCCCTACGAGCAGTACTTC. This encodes CASSGRLNPYEQYF.

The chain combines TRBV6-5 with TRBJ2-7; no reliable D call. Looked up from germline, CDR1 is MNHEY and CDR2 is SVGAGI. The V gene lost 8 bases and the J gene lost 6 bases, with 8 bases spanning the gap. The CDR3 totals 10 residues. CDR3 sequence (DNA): TGTGCCAGCGGTTTGAGCGAGCAGTACTTC. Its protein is CASGLSEQYF.

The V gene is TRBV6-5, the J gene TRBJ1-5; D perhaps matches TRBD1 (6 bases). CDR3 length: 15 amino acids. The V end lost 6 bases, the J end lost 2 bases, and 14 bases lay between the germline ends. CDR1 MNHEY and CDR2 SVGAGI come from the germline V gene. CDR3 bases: TGTGCCAGCAGCGTGGGGGCGCAGGGCAATCAGCCCCAGCATTTT. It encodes CASSVGAQGNQPQHF.

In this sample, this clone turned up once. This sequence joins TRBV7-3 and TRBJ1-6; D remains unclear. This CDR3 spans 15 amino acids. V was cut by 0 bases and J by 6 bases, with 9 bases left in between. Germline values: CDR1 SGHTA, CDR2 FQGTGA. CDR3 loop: CASSLTNRPNSPLHF. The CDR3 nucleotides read TGTGCCAGCAGCTTAACAAACAGACCTAATTCACCCCTCCACTTT.

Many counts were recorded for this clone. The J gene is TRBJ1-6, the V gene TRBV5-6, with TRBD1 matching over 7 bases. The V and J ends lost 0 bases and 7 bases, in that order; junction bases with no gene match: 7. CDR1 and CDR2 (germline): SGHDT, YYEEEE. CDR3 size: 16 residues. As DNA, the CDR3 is TGTGCCAGCAGCTTGGATTGGACAGGTGAAAATTCACCCCTCCACTTT. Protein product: CASSLDWTGENSPLHF.

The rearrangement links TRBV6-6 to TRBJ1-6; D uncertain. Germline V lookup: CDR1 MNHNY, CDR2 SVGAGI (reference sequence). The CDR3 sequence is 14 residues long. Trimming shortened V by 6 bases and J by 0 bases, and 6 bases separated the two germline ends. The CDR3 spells CASRGSSYNSPLHF. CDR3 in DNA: TGTGCCAGCAGAGGGAGCTCCTATAATTCACCCCTCCACTTT.